The 30 T cell receptor beta chains listed next were all sequenced from one sample in a study of OX40 agonist ivuxolimab in advanced cancers. Generated by immunoSEQ multiplex PCR, the TCRdb table keeps only in-frame clones and is missing some. The data contain tens of thousands of clones, approximately 91% of them seen just once; the ten biggest clones take up about 54%. The specimen was CD4+ or CD8+ T cells sorted from blood, collected in a trial of the OX40 agonist ivuxolimab. The receptors here all came from an adult with an advanced solid tumor such as melanoma, head and neck, liver or kidney cancer.

This clone was found once. V and J are TRBV12-5 and TRBJ1-2; 7 positions agree with TRBD1. CDR1 is LGHNT, CDR2 FRNRAP, per germline. There are 16 residues in the CDR3. Trimming at V came to 4 bases and at J to 4 bases, leaving 12 bases not matched to a gene. In nucleotides, the CDR3 is TGTGCTAGTGGTTCCTTCGGGACAGCGAGATCCTATGGCTACACCTTC. Its translation: CASGSFGTARSYGYTF.

This clone was found a few times. J is TRBJ1-6 and V is TRBV1. TRBV1 is a known pseudogene. The CDR3 loop spans 17 amino acids. CDR3 coding DNA: TGCACCAGCAGCCAAGAACGAGGGCTTGGGTTGAATTCACCCCTCCACTTT. Its translation: CTSSQERGLGLNSPLHF.

This chain uses TRBV28 with TRBJ1-2; possibly TRBD1 for D (5 bases). Germline V gene data show CDR1 as MDHEN and CDR2 as SYDVKM. Deletions cut 5 bases from V and 9 bases from J, with 13 bases between. This CDR3 spans 12 amino acids. The chain's CDR3 is CASSTQGERYTF. CDR3 nucleotide sequence: TGTGCCAGCAGTACGCAAGGGGAGCGCTACACCTTC.

The rearrangement uses TRBV29-1 and TRBJ2-2; perhaps TRBD2 as D (5 bases). The germline CDR1 and CDR2 sequences are SQVTM and ANQGSEA. The CDR3 extends over 11 amino acids. Trimming took 7 bases from V and 3 from J, leaving 6 bases between them. As DNA, the CDR3 is TGCAGCGGAGCGGACACCGGGGAGCTGTTTTTT. Protein: CSGADTGELFF.

This chain joins TRBV25-1 and TRBJ2-7; 7 bases are a match to TRBD1. The germline V gene encodes CDR1 MGHDK and CDR2 SYGVNS. This CDR3 has 11 residues. After removal of 11 bases from V and 5 bases from J, the junction contained 6 bases not matched to a gene. The CDR3 DNA reads as TGTGCCGTCGGGACAGCCCACGAGCAGTACTTC. Amino acids: CAVGTAHEQYF.

This clone was counted between two and nine times. The chain has TRBV28 and TRBJ2-7; D call uncertain. Trimming removed 6 bases at V and 0 bases at J, with 9 bases between. CDR3 length: 13 residues. CDR1 MDHEN and CDR2 SYDVKM come from the germline V gene. The DNA for the CDR3 is TGTGCCAGCAGATCCTTAAGCTCCTACGAGCAGTACTTC. This gives the protein CASRSLSSYEQYF.

V and J are TRBV29-1 and TRBJ2-1; the D gene could be TRBD1 or TRBD2 (5 bases each). The V gene lost 6 bases and the J gene lost 4 bases, with 10 bases spanning the gap. Germline V gives CDR1 SQVTM, CDR2 ANQGSEA. The CDR3 runs to 12 residues. CDR3 sequence: CSVSGTYNEQFF. As DNA, the CDR3 is TGCAGCGTATCCGGGACGTACAATGAGCAGTTCTTC.

The chain is built from TRBV27 and TRBJ1-2; D is undetermined. CDR3 length equals 15 residues. Germline values: CDR1 MNHEY, CDR2 SMNVEV (reference sequence). Between the trimmed V and J ends, which lost 2 bases and 4 bases, there was a span of 14 bases. The CDR3 loop reads CASSLGGGGSYGYTF. CDR3 bases: TGTGCCAGCAGTTTAGGCGGTGGAGGTAGCTATGGCTACACCTTC.

This rearrangement joins TRBV5-1 to TRBJ2-7; 9 bases align to TRBD1. CDR1 and CDR2 (germline): SGHRS, YFSETQ. The junction had 10 bases not matched to a gene; V was cut back by 4 bases and J by 2 bases. The CDR3 length is 16 residues. Written as DNA, the CDR3 is TGCGCCAGCAGCCCATCCCCGGGACAGGGAGCCTACGAGCAGTACTTC. It specifies CASSPSPGQGAYEQYF.

V usage is TRBV28 and J usage is TRBJ2-5, with 7 bases fitting TRBD1. CDR1 is MDHEN, CDR2 SYDVKM, per germline. This CDR3 has 14 amino acids. V shed 5 bases and J 2 bases; nucleotides not matched to a gene: 5. CDR3 residues: CASSHRQGQETQYF. The CDR3 nucleotides are TGTGCCAGCAGTCACCGACAGGGACAAGAGACCCAGTACTTC.

This chain joins TRBV28 and TRBJ1-4; no clear D. This CDR3 is 15 amino acids long. The V and J ends lost 6 bases and 8 bases respectively, with 19 bases between them. From germline, CDR1 is MDHEN and CDR2 SYDVKM. CDR3 sequence (DNA): TGTGCCAGCAGCACCGAGGAGGGCCTTGAAGAAAAACTGTTTTTT. Its protein product is CASSTEEGLEEKLFF.

The rearrangement links TRBV28 to TRBJ2-7; D may match TRBD1 or TRBD2 (7 bases each). The CDR3 length is 16 residues. CDR1 and CDR2 from the germline V gene are MDHEN and SYDVKM. V was pared by 2 bases and J by 5 bases, with 19 bases between. In DNA, the CDR3 is TGTGCCAGCAGTTTACCCCACACAGGGGAGGGTAACGAGCAGTACTTC. Protein product: CASSLPHTGEGNEQYF.

This clone has only one observation. The CDR3 region is CATADRVSKQETQYF. As DNA, the CDR3 is TGTGCCACCGCGGACAGGGTAAGTAAACAAGAGACCCAGTACTTC. The genes are TRBV19 and TRBJ2-5, with TRBD1 matching 8 bases. With V trimmed by 10 bases and J by 2 bases, 12 bases remained unmatched. Germline CDR1 and CDR2: LNHDA and SQIVND (reference sequence). This CDR3 contains 15 residues.

The chain is built from TRBV6-5 and TRBJ2-7; D may be TRBD1 or TRBD2 (5 bases each). This CDR3 is 13 amino acids long. With 2 bases removed from V and 2 bases from J, the gap between germline ends came to 7 bases. Germline V gene data show CDR1 as MNHEY and CDR2 as SVGAGI. The CDR3 region is CASSYMGAYEQYF. CDR3 nucleotides: TGTGCCAGCAGTTACATGGGGGCCTACGAGCAGTACTTC.

The J gene is TRBJ2-5, the V gene TRBV21-1; the D call in the table, TRBD1, was not verified against the DNA. TRBV21-1 is annotated as a pseudogene. The CDR3 is 15 amino acids. This CDR3 reads CASSKEAQGTETQYF. DNA for the CDR3: TGTGCCAGCAGCAAAGAGGCACAGGGGACCGAGACCCAGTACTTC.

This sequence joins TRBV4-3 and TRBJ2-1; D might be TRBD1 or TRBD2, each matching 6 bases. The V gene's germline CDR1 is LGHNA and CDR2 YSLEER. The length of the CDR3 is 18 residues. The germline V and J ends were trimmed by 1 base and 4 bases, with 20 bases remaining between them. This CDR3 reads CASSQAASPGGGYNEQFF. In nucleotides, the CDR3 is TGCGCCAGCAGCCAAGCCGCCTCCCCCGGGGGCGGTTACAATGAGCAGTTCTTC.

The chain is built from TRBV30 and TRBJ2-2; D may match TRBD1 or TRBD2 (7 bases each). CDR3 length: 15 amino acids. CDR1 GTSNPN and CDR2 SVGIG come from the germline V gene (reference sequence). Trimming pared 0 bases from V and 5 bases from J, leaving 13 bases between. This CDR3 is CAWSVSQGGTGELFF. CDR3 sequence (DNA): TGTGCCTGGAGTGTATCTCAGGGGGGGACCGGGGAGCTGTTTTTT.

The CDR3 bases are TGTGCCAGCAGCCCGACGACTAGCGGGGATTCCAAGGCCGTCCCTGAGCAGTTCTTC. As protein: CASSPTTSGDSKAVPEQFF. This chain links TRBV13 with TRBJ2-1; 11 bases align to TRBD2. This CDR3 has 19 amino acids. CDR1 PRHDT and CDR2 FYEKMQ come from the germline V gene (reference sequence). V lost 5 bases to trimming and J lost 9 bases; unmatched junction nucleotides: 21.

This chain joins TRBV27 and TRBJ2-4, with a possible D match to TRBD2 (6 bases). This CDR3 region has 13 residues. Germline V gene lookup returns CDR1 MNHEY and CDR2 SMNVEV (reference sequence). Trimming removed 1 base from V and 7 bases from J, with 8 bases in between. The CDR3 nucleotides read TGTGCCAGCAGTTTATGGGGGGAGAACATTCAGTACTTC. Protein: CASSLWGENIQYF.

The chain couples TRBV10-3 to TRBJ2-4, with D tentatively TRBD1 (6 bases). V lost 4 bases and J 0 bases, leaving 13 bases between the germline ends. Germline CDR1 ENHRY, CDR2 SYGVKD. This CDR3 has 16 amino acids. Written as DNA, the CDR3 is TGTGCCATCAGTGTTAACAGGGATATAGCCAAAAACATTCAGTACTTC. Translated: CAISVNRDIAKNIQYF.

The chain employs TRBV18 and TRBJ2-1; maybe TRBD2 (5 bases). The CDR3 loop spans 15 amino acids. The germline V gene encodes CDR1 KGHSH and CDR2 LQKENI. V was clipped by 2 bases and J by 3 bases, with 11 bases between them. CDR3 in DNA: TGTGCCAGCTCACCAGTTGGACTCAGCTACAATGAGCAGTTCTTC. It encodes CASSPVGLSYNEQFF.

The chain recombines TRBV9 with TRBJ1-6, with 8 positions matching TRBD1. The CDR3 covers 18 residues. Germline V gene sequence: CDR1 SGDLS, CDR2 YYNGEE. The ends lost 4 bases at V and 7 bases at J; junction bases unmatched: 16. Written as DNA, the CDR3 is TGTGCCAGCAGCCCCGATCACCAGACAGGGGTGGGGAATTCACCCCTCCACTTT. It yields the protein CASSPDHQTGVGNSPLHF.

This sequence joins TRBV7-9 and TRBJ2-7; D may be TRBD1 (6 bases). With 9 bases removed from V and 2 bases from J, the gap between germline ends came to 11 bases. This CDR3 has 12 amino acids. The V gene's germline CDR1 is SEHNR and CDR2 FQNEAQ (reference sequence). CDR3 loop: CARTGRPYEQYF. The CDR3 DNA reads TGTGCCAGAACAGGGCGCCCCTACGAGCAGTACTTC.

The chain carries TRBV5-1 and TRBJ1-1; 12 bases agree with TRBD1. The V gene's germline CDR1 is SGHRS and CDR2 YFSETQ. The CDR3 runs 18 residues. The J segment lost 4 bases and the V segment lost 4 bases, leaving 14 bases of the junction unmatched. CDR3 nucleotide sequence: TGCGCCAGCAGCGCGACCGGGACAGGGGGCATCGGGGGCACTGAAGCTTTCTTT. This codes for CASSATGTGGIGGTEAFF.

CDR3 bases: TGTGCCAGCAGCTTAGCAGGTCCGAATCAGCCCCAGCATTTT. This encodes CASSLAGPNQPQHF. The V call is TRBV7-9, the J call TRBJ1-5; D ambiguous. The germline V gene encodes CDR1 SEHNR and CDR2 FQNEAQ (reference sequence). The V and J ends lost 0 bases and 4 bases respectively, with 7 bases between them. The CDR3 runs to 14 residues.

V gene TRBV6-1 combines with J gene TRBJ2-2; D is uncertain. The CDR3 has 15 residues. Deletions cut 2 bases from V and 5 bases from J, with 12 bases between. CDR1 is MNHNS and CDR2 is SASEGT in the germline V gene. CDR3 DNA sequence: TGTGCCAGCAGTGAAAAGGGTTCGGTTACCGGGGAGCTGTTTTTT. Its protein product is CASSEKGSVTGELFF.

The rearrangement links TRBV19 to TRBJ1-6; TRBD1 might be the D (5 bases). Germline CDR1 LNHDA, CDR2 SQIVND (reference sequence). This CDR3 has 13 residues. Trimming took 3 bases from V and 9 from J, leaving 9 bases between them. CDR3 nucleotides: TGTGCCAGTAGTATGGGGGTGGGTTCACCCCTCCACTTT. It translates to CASSMGVGSPLHF.

The chain employs TRBV20-1 and TRBJ1-2; no definite D call. This CDR3 is 11 amino acids long. V gave up 6 bases and J gave up 8 bases, with 13 bases separating them. The V gene's germline CDR1 is DFQATT and CDR2 SNEGSKA (reference sequence). The CDR3: CSATKTAGYTF. In DNA, the CDR3 is TGCAGTGCCACGAAAACTGCAGGCTACACCTTC.

The chain employs TRBV7-3 and TRBJ2-3, with 8 bases identical to TRBD2. V trimming: 2 bases; J trimming: 1 base; junction bases outside the gene matches: 2. CDR3 length: 15 amino acids. Germline loops: CDR1 SGHTA, CDR2 FQGTGA. CDR3 in amino acids: CASSLAAGGTDTQYF. In nucleotides, the CDR3 is TGTGCCAGCAGCTTAGCAGCGGGGGGCACAGATACGCAGTATTTT.

The V and J genes are TRBV5-1 and TRBJ1-2; no firm D call. V lost 1 base and J lost 2, with 15 bases in between. Germline CDR1 reads SGHRS; CDR2 reads YFSETQ. The CDR3 loop spans 16 amino acids. The CDR3: CASSLTPEGGNYGYTF. The CDR3 nucleotides read TGCGCCAGCAGCTTGACTCCCGAGGGCGGAAACTATGGCTACACCTTC.